A selection of T cell receptor beta chains follows, all from one sample in a study of Ad26.COV2.S vaccination and SARS-CoV-2 variants. Profiled with immunoSEQ multiplex PCR; TCRdb holds only in-frame clones, not every one. Of about 320,000 clones in the sample, 85% to 90% were seen once. The specimen was peripheral blood, collected in a trial of Ad26.COV2.S vaccine versus placebo. Every receptor here comes from a person between 18 and 65 years old who received the Ad26.COV2.S COVID-19 vaccine or a placebo. CDR3s include the opening cysteine and the closing phenylalanine or tryptophan. Each record gives: D gene, J gene, V gene, clone size, CDR3 protein, CDR3 DNA. The D gene is left open where the match is weak. Clone size is given for some rows only: seen once, a few or many times, or a class if the clone is expanded.

NA TRBJ2-5 TRBV10-3 NA CAISQGKETQYF TGTGCCATCAGTCAGGGGAAAGAGACCCAGTACTTC
TRBD1 TRBJ1-2 TRBV19 NA CASSPSGTEVYGYTF TGTGCCAGTAGTCCCTCCGGGACAGAGGTCTATGGCTACACCTTC
NA TRBJ1-2 TRBV5-1 NA CASSPRQVQGYGYTF TGCGCCAGCAGCCCGAGACAGGTACAAGGATATGGCTACACCTTC
NA TRBJ2-5 TRBV19 NA CASSIPGRFGRQETQYF TGTGCCAGTAGTATCCCGGGGCGGTTCGGGCGGCAAGAGACCCAGTACTTC
NA TRBJ1-1 TRBV27 NA CASRGSEGYTEAFF TGTGCCAGCAGGGGATCGGAGGGGTACACTGAAGCTTTCTTT
NA TRBJ2-1 TRBV7-2 NA CASSFAVGPEQFF TGTGCCAGCAGTTTTGCGGTGGGGCCAGAGCAGTTCTTC
TRBD2 TRBJ2-1 TRBV9 NA CASSVGAGGPYYNEQFF TGTGCCAGCAGCGTAGGGGCGGGAGGGCCTTACTACAATGAGCAGTTCTTC
TRBD2 TRBJ2-1 TRBV7-2 NA CASSLALAGASEQFF TGTGCCAGCAGCTTAGCCCTAGCGGGAGCCAGTGAGCAGTTCTTC
NA TRBJ1-3 TRBV28 NA CASSFGGGNTIYF TGTGCCAGCAGTTTCGGGGGTGGAAACACCATATATTTT
TRBD1 TRBJ1-1 TRBV7-9 NA CASSLTGANTEAFF TGTGCCAGCAGCTTGACAGGGGCGAACACTGAAGCTTTCTTT
NA TRBJ2-3 TRBV18 NA CASSQADTQYF TGTGCCAGCTCACAGGCAGATACGCAGTATTTT
NA TRBJ2-3 TRBV11-2 NA CASSLDALTVTRYTDTQYF TGTGCCAGCAGCTTAGACGCTCTCACGGTGACACGCTACACAGATACGCAGTATTTT
TRBD2 TRBJ2-7 TRBV6-2/TRBV6-3 NA CASSRLAGGPSYEQYF TGTGCCAGCAGTAGACTAGCGGGGGGCCCCTCCTACGAGCAGTACTTC
NA TRBJ2-7 TRBV12-3/TRBV12-4 NA CATKQGYEQYF TGTGCCACAAAACAGGGCTACGAGCAGTACTTC
NA TRBJ2-2 TRBV7-9 NA CASSLGPLGGSSDAGELFF TGTGCCAGCAGCTTAGGTCCCTTGGGTGGGTCCTCGGACGCCGGGGAGCTGTTTTTT
NA TRBJ1-2 TRBV5-4 NA CASSTEGGINYGYTF TGTGCCAGCAGCACCGAAGGTGGGATTAACTATGGCTACACCTTC
NA TRBJ1-1 TRBV7-2 once CASSLGSQRGEAFF TGTGCCAGCAGCTTAGGGTCTCAAAGAGGTGAAGCTTTCTTT
NA TRBJ1-1 TRBV6-6 NA CATTGTPNTEAFF TGTGCCACCACCGGGACACCGAACACTGAAGCTTTCTTT
NA TRBJ2-3 TRBV13 few CASSLKSQDSTDTQYF TGTGCCAGCAGCTTAAAGTCTCAAGATTCCACAGATACGCAGTATTTT
NA TRBJ1-1 TRBV18 NA CASSPPGTRQNTEAFF TGTGCCAGCTCACCCCCAGGAACCAGGCAAAACACTGAAGCTTTCTTT
NA TRBJ1-4 TRBV3-1/TRBV3-2 NA CASSQGVEKLFF TGTGCCAGCAGCCAAGGGGTTGAAAAACTGTTTTTT
NA TRBJ1-5 TRBV3-1/TRBV3-2 few CASSQGGSNQPQHF TGTGCCAGCAGCCAAGGGGGTAGCAATCAGCCCCAGCATTTT
NA TRBJ2-1 TRBV15 NA CATSRDLISDEQFF TGTGCCACCAGCAGAGATCTTATTAGCGATGAGCAGTTCTTC
TRBD2 TRBJ2-6 TRBV4-3 few CASSQAGGGANVLTF TGCGCCAGCAGCCAAGCGGGGGGTGGGGCCAACGTCCTGACTTTC
NA TRBJ1-6 TRBV6-5 NA CASTQLGGGNSPLHF TGTGCCAGCACCCAATTGGGCGGGGGGAATTCACCCCTCCACTTT
TRBD2 TRBJ2-5 TRBV11-2 once CASSYPLTSGGTQETQYF TGTGCCAGCAGCTACCCTCTAACTAGCGGGGGGACACAAGAGACCCAGTACTTC
NA TRBJ1-6 TRBV18 NA CASSPLRGGKYNSPLHF TGTGCCAGCTCACCACTTCGCGGCGGGAAATATAATTCACCCCTCCACTTT
NA TRBJ1-1 TRBV7-2 NA CASSFTGRGTNTEAFF TGTGCCAGCAGCTTTACAGGTAGGGGCACGAACACTGAAGCTTTCTTT
TRBD1 TRBJ2-3 TRBV7-2 NA CASSSFPRGRNTDTQYF TGTGCCAGCAGCTCTTTTCCTAGGGGGCGCAACACAGATACGCAGTATTTT
TRBD1 TRBJ2-7 TRBV3-1/TRBV3-2 NA CASSPGTGPFYEQYF TGTGCCAGCAGCCCAGGGACAGGGCCTTTCTACGAGCAGTACTTC
TRBD2 TRBJ2-2 TRBV7-3 NA CASSFSGRRNTGELFF TGTGCCAGCAGCTTTAGCGGGAGGCGGAACACCGGGGAGCTGTTTTTT
TRBD1 TRBJ2-1 TRBV2 NA CASSWDRGTYNEQFF TGTGCCAGCAGTTGGGACAGGGGCACCTACAATGAGCAGTTCTTC
TRBD1 TRBJ2-3 TRBV19 NA CATAFRQGRTDTQYF TGTGCCACCGCCTTTAGACAGGGGAGGACAGATACGCAGTATTTT
TRBD1 TRBJ1-2 TRBV10-3 NA CAISEPGGGYGYTF TGTGCCATCAGTGAGCCAGGGGGGGGCTATGGCTACACCTTC
TRBD1 TRBJ1-3 TRBV19 once CASSIRQGGNTIYF TGTGCCAGTAGTATTCGACAGGGTGGAAACACCATATATTTT
NA TRBJ2-4 TRBV10-3 NA CAACEGLGIKNIQYF TGTGCCGCCTGCGAGGGGCTAGGTATCAAAAACATTCAGTACTTC
NA TRBJ1-1 TRBV7-2 few CASRQYSDTEAFF TGTGCCAGCCGACAGTATAGTGACACTGAAGCTTTCTTT
NA TRBJ1-4 TRBV5-1 NA CASSLWGRDEKLFF TGCGCCAGCAGCTTGTGGGGGAGGGATGAAAAACTGTTTTTT
NA TRBJ1-6 TRBV4-1 few CASSQERGNLLGPLHF TGCGCCAGCAGCCAAGAAAGGGGCAACCTTCTGGGGCCCCTCCACTTT
NA TRBJ1-1 TRBV5-1 NA CASSTGNSEAFF TGCGCCAGCAGTACAGGGAACTCTGAAGCTTTCTTT
TRBD1 TRBJ2-7 TRBV6-2/TRBV6-3 NA CASSLTGTGAYEQYF TGTGCCAGCAGTCTAACCGGGACAGGAGCCTACGAGCAGTACTTC
NA TRBJ1-1 TRBV28 few CASSLGGGLRAFF TGTGCCAGCAGTCTGGGGGGCGGATTAAGAGCTTTCTTT